The 28 T cell receptor beta chains in this list originate from one sample, sequenced in a study of cytomegalovirus exposure and HLA in healthy donors. Clones were sequenced by immunoSEQ multiplex PCR, and TCRdb holds only the in-frame ones, with some missing. The sample consists of 200,000 to 300,000 clones, approximately 87% of them appearing once. Sequencing was done on a sample of PBMCs. The receptors were sampled from a man aged 18 to 30 in good health and CMV-seronegative.

As for this clone: The sample contains more than one DNA sequence encoding this CDR3. The V and J genes are TRBV28 and TRBJ1-2; 10 positions match TRBD1. J lost 5 bases, V lost 8 bases, and 5 bases had no gene match. Germline V CDR1 and CDR2: MDHEN, SYDVKM. CDR3 length equals 13 residues. CDR3 sequence (DNA): TGTGCCAGCTCCTGGGGACAGGGGTATGGCTACACCTTC. Amino acids: CASSWGQGYGYTF.

This clone has a handful of counts. V gene TRBV10-3 combines with J gene TRBJ2-5; 10 bases agree with TRBD1. The CDR3 runs 14 residues. The ends lost 6 bases at V and 0 bases at J; junction bases unmatched: 1. Germline lookup yields CDR1 ENHRY and CDR2 SYGVKD. As DNA, the CDR3 is TGTGCCATCAGGGACAGGGGGGACCAAGAGACCCAGTACTTC. The encoded protein is CAIRDRGDQETQYF.

The CDR3 DNA follows: TGTGCCAGCAGTTTAGTCTACCCCCGGGGACAGGGGAACACTGAAGCTTTCTTT. Encoded protein: CASSLVYPRGQGNTEAFF. The chain has TRBV27 and TRBJ1-1; 9 bases fit TRBD1. The CDR3 consists of 18 residues. With 2 bases clipped from V and 1 base from J, the junction kept 11 bases outside the gene matches. Germline V gene sequence: CDR1 MNHEY, CDR2 SMNVEV (reference sequence).

V gene TRBV7-2 combines with J gene TRBJ2-7, with D tentatively TRBD2 (6 bases). CDR3 length: 12 amino acids. Germline CDR1 reads SGHTA; CDR2 reads FQGNSA. Between the trimmed V and J ends, which lost 5 bases and 4 bases, there was a span of 9 bases. CDR3 sequence (DNA): TGTGCCAGCAGCCCCAGCGGGTACGAGCAGTACTTC. This gives the protein CASSPSGYEQYF.

This chain links TRBV9 with TRBJ2-2; 12 bases are a match to TRBD2. Germline-derived CDR1 and CDR2 are SGDLS and YYNGEE. The CDR3 contains 16 residues. The V gene end was trimmed by 1 base and the J gene end by 4 bases; junction bases not matched to a gene: 2. The CDR3 loop reads CASSVPLAGGTGELFF. Written as DNA, the CDR3 is TGTGCCAGCAGCGTACCACTAGCGGGAGGCACCGGGGAGCTGTTTTTT. Full variable domain (outside the CDR3, taken from reference TRBV9 and TRBJ2-2): DSGVTQTPKHLITATGQRVTLRCSPRSGDLSVYWYQQSLDQGLQFLIQYYNGEERAKGNILERFSAQQFPDLHSELNLSSLELGDSALYFCASSVPLAGGTGELFFGEGSRLTVL.

This chain connects TRBV6-5 to TRBJ2-5; possible D gene TRBD1, 6 bases. The CDR3 loop spans 13 amino acids. Per the germline V gene, CDR1 is MNHEY and CDR2 is SVGAGI. V was cut by 6 bases and J by 5 bases, with 13 bases left in between. The CDR3 DNA sequence: TGTGCCAGCAGATTTGGGGGCGCGGAGACCCAGTACTTC. Translation: CASRFGGAETQYF.

This clone was seen a handful of times. This chain connects TRBV27 to TRBJ1-5, with TRBD1 matching over 8 bases. CDR1 is MNHEY and CDR2 is SMNVEV in the germline V gene (reference sequence). V was clipped by 5 bases and J by 6 bases; unmatched bases: 6. CDR3 size: 14 residues. CDR3 protein: CASSLGTGGQPQHF. CDR3 in DNA: TGTGCCAGCAGTCTAGGCACAGGGGGTCAGCCCCAGCATTTT.

This chain joins TRBV28 and TRBJ2-3; D call uncertain. CDR3 length equals 17 residues. V was shortened by 1 base and J by 2 bases, with 16 bases between the two germline ends. Germline CDR1 MDHEN, CDR2 SYDVKM. The CDR3 DNA reads TGTGCCAGCAGTTTATTCGGTTTTACCACCAACACAGATACGCAGTATTTT. Translation: CASSLFGFTTNTDTQYF.

This rearrangement joins TRBV28 to TRBJ2-7; tentatively, D is TRBD1 (6 bases). V lost 7 bases to trimming and J lost 6 bases, with 13 bases between them. Looked up from germline, CDR1 is MDHEN and CDR2 is SYDVKM. This CDR3 is built from 12 residues. CDR3: CASKAGALEQYF. CDR3 DNA sequence: TGTGCCAGCAAGGCAGGGGCCCTCGAGCAGTACTTC.

The rearrangement uses TRBV28 and TRBJ2-3; 10 bases agree with TRBD2. J was trimmed by 2 bases and V by 7 bases; bases with no gene match: 6. This CDR3 spans 15 amino acids. The germline CDR1 and CDR2 sequences are MDHEN and SYDVKM. In DNA, the CDR3 is TGTGCCAGCAACGAGCGGGGGGGCACCACAGATACGCAGTATTTT. Amino acids: CASNERGGTTDTQYF.

V usage is TRBV7-8 and J usage is TRBJ2-1; no clear D gene. The CDR3 extends over 11 amino acids. CDR1 and CDR2 (germline): SGHVS, FQNEAQ. V was clipped by 5 bases and J by 10 bases, with 9 bases between them. Here the CDR3 reads CASSPQSEQFF. CDR3 nucleotides: TGTGCCAGCAGCCCCCAATCCGAGCAGTTCTTC.

The rearrangement uses TRBV9 and TRBJ1-6, with TRBD1 matching 7 bases. The length of the CDR3 is 14 residues. The junction had 5 bases not matched to a gene; V was cut back by 3 bases and J by 8 bases. From germline, CDR1 is SGDLS and CDR2 YYNGEE. CDR3 bases: TGTGCCAGCAGCGCCAGGGGGGAGGATTCACCCCTCCACTTT. Its translation: CASSARGEDSPLHF.

The chain links TRBV7-8 to TRBJ1-3; 7 nucleotides align to TRBD1. The germline V gene encodes CDR1 SGHVS and CDR2 FQNEAQ. J gave up 0 bases and V 7 bases, and 6 bases lay outside the gene matches. The CDR3 sequence is 15 residues long. CDR3 bases: TGTGCCAGCACCTTCCAGGGGGGCTCTGGAAACACCATATATTTT. It specifies CASTFQGGSGNTIYF. The full variable domain, in which reference TRBV7-8 and TRBJ1-3 provide the parts outside the CDR3, is GAGVSQSPRYKVAKRGQDVALRCDPISGHVSLFWYQQALGQGPEFLTYFQNEAQLDKSGLPSDRFFAERPEGSVSTLKIQRTQQEDSAVYLCASTFQGGSGNTIYFGEGSWLTVV.

This sequence joins TRBV5-4 and TRBJ2-2, with D hard to call. Trimming took off 3 bases at V and 6 bases at J, with 6 bases between the two ends. There are 12 residues in the CDR3. CDR1 and CDR2 from the germline V gene are SGHNT and YYREEE (reference sequence). Written as DNA, the CDR3 is TGTGCCAGCAGCTCTAAGTCCGGGGAGCTGTTTTTT. Residues: CASSSKSGELFF. Full variable domain (missing parts from reference TRBV5-4 and TRBJ2-2): ETGVTQSPTHLIKTRGQQVTLRCSSQSGHNTVSWYQQALGQGPQFIFQYYREEENGRGNFPPRFSGLQFPNYSSELNVNALELDDSALYLCASSSKSGELFFGEGSRLTVL.

The V gene is TRBV19, the J gene TRBJ2-1; a weak D match, TRBD2 (5 bases). The CDR3 loop spans 14 amino acids. The germline V gene has CDR1 LNHDA and CDR2 SQIVND (reference sequence). Trimming cost V 10 bases and J 4 bases, with 17 bases left between them. The CDR3 sequence: CATPRAGGYNEQFF. DNA of the CDR3: TGTGCCACCCCAAGGGCGGGTGGGTACAATGAGCAGTTCTTC.

V and J are TRBV7-2 and TRBJ2-1; 11 bases agree with TRBD2. V lost 1 base to trimming and J lost 6 bases; unmatched junction nucleotides: 8. Germline values: CDR1 SGHTA, CDR2 FQGNSA. The length of the CDR3 is 17 residues. CDR3 DNA sequence: TGTGCCAGCAGCTTAGGGCCGGGACTAGCGGTGATCAATGAGCAGTTCTTC. Translation gives CASSLGPGLAVINEQFF. Full variable domain (rest looked up from reference TRBV7-2 and TRBJ2-1): GAGVSQSPSNKVTEKGKDVELRCDPISGHTALYWYRQSLGQGLEFLIYFQGNSAPDKSGLPSDRFSAERTGGSVSTLTIQRTQQEDSAVYLCASSLGPGLAVINEQFFGPGTRLTVL.

The V gene is TRBV11-2, the J gene TRBJ2-7, with D perhaps matching TRBD2 (5 bases). V shed 0 bases and J shed 6 bases, with 15 bases lying between them. This CDR3 contains 15 residues. The germline V gene encodes CDR1 SGHAT and CDR2 FQNNGV. The CDR3 coding sequence is TGTGCCAGCAGCTTAGAGCGGGTGGCGGCGGGCGAGCAGTACTTC. Residues: CASSLERVAAGEQYF.

V gene TRBV27 combines with J gene TRBJ2-1; 15 bases are shared with TRBD2. The germline CDR1 and CDR2 sequences are MNHEY and SMNVEV (reference sequence). The trim removed 8 bases at V and 7 bases at J, leaving 12 bases unmatched. This CDR3 is built from 17 residues. The CDR3 region is CASQSLRGLAGGNEQFF. The CDR3 nucleotides read TGTGCCAGCCAAAGTTTAAGGGGACTAGCGGGAGGAAATGAGCAGTTCTTC.

The chain links TRBV28 to TRBJ2-7; 8 positions match TRBD2. Germline V lookup: CDR1 MDHEN, CDR2 SYDVKM. J gave up 5 bases and V 6 bases, and 9 bases lay outside the gene matches. This CDR3 comprises 14 residues. Written as DNA, the CDR3 is TGTGCCAGCAGCCTAGCGGGTCAAATCCACGAGCAGTACTTC. Its translation is CASSLAGQIHEQYF.

The chain combines TRBV15 with TRBJ2-2; D is ambiguous. This CDR3 is built from 15 residues. V was cut by 0 bases and J by 4 bases, with 9 bases left in between. Per germline, CDR1 LNHNV and CDR2 YYDKDF (reference sequence). CDR3: CATSRDRLPTGELFF. The DNA for the CDR3 is TGTGCCACCAGCAGAGATAGACTTCCCACCGGGGAGCTGTTTTTT.

The chain employs TRBV29-1 and TRBJ2-3; 8 bases line up with TRBD2. V lost 3 bases to trimming and J lost 3 bases; unmatched junction nucleotides: 2. The germline V gene has CDR1 SQVTM and CDR2 ANQGSEA. The CDR3 contains 13 residues. This CDR3 reads CSVESGRTDTQYF. The CDR3 coding sequence is TGCAGCGTTGAGAGCGGGAGAACAGATACGCAGTATTTT.

This clone was observed a few times. The V call is TRBV5-1, the J call TRBJ2-1; TRBD2 aligns across 11 bases. The CDR3 runs to 15 residues. Germline V gene data show CDR1 as SGHRS and CDR2 as YFSETQ. Losses at the gene ends were 3 bases for V and 4 bases for J; bases not matched to a gene: 3. CDR3 sequence (DNA): TGCGCCAGCAGCTCCATAGCGGGAGGGTACAATGAGCAGTTCTTC. Amino acids: CASSSIAGGYNEQFF.

This chain joins TRBV5-1 and TRBJ2-7; D is perhaps TRBD2 (5 bases). Germline V CDR1 and CDR2: SGHRS, YFSETQ. The CDR3 has 19 residues. The V end was cut by 1 base, the J end by 5 bases, with 28 bases between. The CDR3 sequence: CASSLFSDSGTVMDDEQYF. CDR3 coding DNA: TGCGCCAGCAGCTTGTTTTCCGACTCGGGAACAGTTATGGACGACGAGCAGTACTTC.

This chain connects TRBV28 to TRBJ2-1; TRBD1 is a possible D gene (5 bases). The CDR3 sequence is 15 residues long. Germline V lookup: CDR1 MDHEN, CDR2 SYDVKM. Between the trimmed V and J ends, which lost 2 bases and 3 bases, there was a span of 11 bases. The CDR3 protein is CASSLPGPNYNEQFF. The CDR3 region has the DNA TGTGCCAGCAGTTTACCAGGGCCCAACTACAATGAGCAGTTCTTC.

J is TRBJ1-2 and V is TRBV5-3; TRBD1 agrees at 7 bases. TRBV5-3 falls under the ORF class, with uncertain function. This CDR3 comprises 15 residues. V gave up 2 bases and J gave up 6 bases; unmatched junction bases: 10. As DNA, the CDR3 is TGTGCCAGAAGCTTCCGAGACAGGGAAGTGCATGGCTACACCTTC. It yields the protein CARSFRDREVHGYTF.

The V and J genes are TRBV4-3 and TRBJ2-2, with D maybe TRBD2 (5 bases). Trimming cost V 6 bases and J 3 bases, with 14 bases left between them. The CDR3 is 15 residues long. Germline V lookup: CDR1 LGHNA, CDR2 YSLEER. The CDR3 here is CASRSGLADTGELFF. The CDR3 DNA sequence: TGCGCCAGCAGATCGGGGTTGGCGGACACCGGGGAGCTGTTTTTT.

The chain recombines TRBV5-1 with TRBJ1-4; D is unresolved. CDR3 length: 15 residues. From germline, CDR1 is SGHRS and CDR2 YFSETQ. V dropped 0 bases and J dropped 6 bases, with 12 bases sitting between them. This CDR3 is CASSLDGSEDEKLFF. CDR3 in DNA: TGCGCCAGCAGCTTGGACGGGTCAGAAGATGAAAAACTGTTTTTT.

This chain joins TRBV5-6 and TRBJ1-5, with D perhaps TRBD1 (5 bases). The CDR3 contains 16 residues. V lost 1 base to trimming and J lost 3 bases, with 14 bases between them. Per the germline V gene, CDR1 is SGHDT and CDR2 is YYEEEE. CDR3 loop: CASSLLAGGLNQPQHF. In DNA form, the CDR3 reads TGTGCCAGCAGCTTGCTTGCCGGGGGTCTCAATCAGCCCCAGCATTTT.